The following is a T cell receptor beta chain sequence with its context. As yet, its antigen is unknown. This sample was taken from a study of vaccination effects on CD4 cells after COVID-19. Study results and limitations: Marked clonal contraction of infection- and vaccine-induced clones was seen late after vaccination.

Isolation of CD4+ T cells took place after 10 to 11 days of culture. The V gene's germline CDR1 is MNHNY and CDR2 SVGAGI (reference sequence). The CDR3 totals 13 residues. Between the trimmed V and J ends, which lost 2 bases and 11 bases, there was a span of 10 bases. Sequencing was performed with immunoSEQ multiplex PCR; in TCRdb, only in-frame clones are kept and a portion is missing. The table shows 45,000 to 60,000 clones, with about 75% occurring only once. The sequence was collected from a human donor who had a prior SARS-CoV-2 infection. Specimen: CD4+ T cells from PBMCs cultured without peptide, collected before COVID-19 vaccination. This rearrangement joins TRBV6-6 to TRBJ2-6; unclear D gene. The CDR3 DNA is TGTGCCAGCAGTTACGGGTCGTCCTACGTCCTGACTTTC. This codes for CASSYGSSYVLTF.